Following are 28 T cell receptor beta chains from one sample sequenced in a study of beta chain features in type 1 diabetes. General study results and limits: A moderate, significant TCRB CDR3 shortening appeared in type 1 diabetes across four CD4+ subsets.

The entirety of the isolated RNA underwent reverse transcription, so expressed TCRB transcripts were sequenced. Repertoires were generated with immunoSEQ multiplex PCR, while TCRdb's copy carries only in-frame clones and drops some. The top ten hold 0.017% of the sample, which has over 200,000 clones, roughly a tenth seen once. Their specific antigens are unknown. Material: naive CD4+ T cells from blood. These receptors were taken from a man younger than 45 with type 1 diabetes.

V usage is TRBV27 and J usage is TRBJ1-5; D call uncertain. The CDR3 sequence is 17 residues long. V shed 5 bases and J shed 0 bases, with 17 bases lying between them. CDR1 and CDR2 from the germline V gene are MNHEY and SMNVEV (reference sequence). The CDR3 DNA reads TGTGCCAGCAGTCGAAGGGCCTGGCGGGATAGCAATCAGCCCCAGCATTTT. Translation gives CASSRRAWRDSNQPQHF.

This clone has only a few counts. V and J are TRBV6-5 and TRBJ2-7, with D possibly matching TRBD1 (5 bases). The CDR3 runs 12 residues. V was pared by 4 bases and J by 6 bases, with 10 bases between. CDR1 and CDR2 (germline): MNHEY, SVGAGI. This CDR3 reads CASSSDSSEQYF. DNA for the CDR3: TGTGCCAGCAGTTCCGACAGCAGCGAGCAGTACTTC.

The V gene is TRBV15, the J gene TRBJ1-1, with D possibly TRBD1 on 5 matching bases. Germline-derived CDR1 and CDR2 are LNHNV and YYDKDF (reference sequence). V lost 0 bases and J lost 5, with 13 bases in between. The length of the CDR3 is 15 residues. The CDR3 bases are TGTGCCACCAGCAGAGACGTTAGGGGAGGGACTGAAGCTTTCTTT. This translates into CATSRDVRGGTEAFF.

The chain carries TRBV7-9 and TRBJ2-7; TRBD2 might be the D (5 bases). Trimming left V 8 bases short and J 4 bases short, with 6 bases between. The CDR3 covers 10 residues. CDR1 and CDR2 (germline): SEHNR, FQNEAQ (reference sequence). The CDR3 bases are TGTGCCAGCGGAGGTTACGAGCAGTACTTC. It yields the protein CASGGYEQYF.

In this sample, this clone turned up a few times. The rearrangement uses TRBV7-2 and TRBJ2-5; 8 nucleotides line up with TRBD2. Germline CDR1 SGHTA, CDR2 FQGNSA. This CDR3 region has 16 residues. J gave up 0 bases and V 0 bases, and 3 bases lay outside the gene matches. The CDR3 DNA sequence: TGTGCCAGCAGCTTAGCAGCGGGGGCGTACCAAGAGACCCAGTACTTC. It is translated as CASSLAAGAYQETQYF. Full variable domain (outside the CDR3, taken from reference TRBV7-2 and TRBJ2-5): GAGVSQSPSNKVTEKGKDVELRCDPISGHTALYWYRQSLGQGLEFLIYFQGNSAPDKSGLPSDRFSAERTGGSVSTLTIQRTQQEDSAVYLCASSLAAGAYQETQYFGPGTRLLVL.

In DNA, the CDR3 is TGCGCCAGCAGACCCGGACTAGCGGGGGCCCTTTACAATGAGCAGTTCTTC. Its protein is CASRPGLAGALYNEQFF. V and J are TRBV5-1 and TRBJ2-1; 13 bases line up with TRBD2. Trimming removed 5 bases from V and 4 bases from J; junction bases left unmatched: 9. The CDR3 has 17 amino acids. CDR1 is SGHRS, CDR2 YFSETQ, per germline.

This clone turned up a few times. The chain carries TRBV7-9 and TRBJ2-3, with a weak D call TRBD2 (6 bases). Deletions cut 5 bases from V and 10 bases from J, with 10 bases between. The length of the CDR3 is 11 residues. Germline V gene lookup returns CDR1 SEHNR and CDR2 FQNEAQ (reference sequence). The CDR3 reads CASSELAAQYF. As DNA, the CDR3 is TGTGCCAGCAGCGAACTAGCTGCGCAGTATTTT.

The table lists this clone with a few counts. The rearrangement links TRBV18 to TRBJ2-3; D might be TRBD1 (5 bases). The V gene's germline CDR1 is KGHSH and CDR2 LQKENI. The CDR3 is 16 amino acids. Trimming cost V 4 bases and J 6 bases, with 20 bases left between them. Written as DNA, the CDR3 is TGTGCCAGCTCACGCGCCCCGGACATTAGGCGCGATACGCAGTATTTT. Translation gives CASSRAPDIRRDTQYF.

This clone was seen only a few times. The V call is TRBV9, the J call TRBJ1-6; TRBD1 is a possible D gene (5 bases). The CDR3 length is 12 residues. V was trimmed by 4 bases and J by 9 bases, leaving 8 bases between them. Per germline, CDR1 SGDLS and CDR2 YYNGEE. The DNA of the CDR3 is TGTGCCAGCAGCCCCGGGGGTTCACCCCTCCACTTT. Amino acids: CASSPGGSPLHF.

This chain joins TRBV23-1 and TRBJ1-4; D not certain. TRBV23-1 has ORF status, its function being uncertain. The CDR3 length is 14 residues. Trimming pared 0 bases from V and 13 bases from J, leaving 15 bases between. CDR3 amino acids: CASSQSVRNSSLFF. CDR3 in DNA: TGCGCCAGCAGTCAATCGGTCCGAAACAGCTCACTGTTTTTT.

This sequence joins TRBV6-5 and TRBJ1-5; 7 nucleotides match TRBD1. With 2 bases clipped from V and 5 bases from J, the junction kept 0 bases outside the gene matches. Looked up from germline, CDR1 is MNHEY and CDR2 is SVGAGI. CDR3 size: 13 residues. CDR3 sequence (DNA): TGTGCCAGCAGTTACCAGGGGGATCAGCCCCAGCATTTT. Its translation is CASSYQGDQPQHF.

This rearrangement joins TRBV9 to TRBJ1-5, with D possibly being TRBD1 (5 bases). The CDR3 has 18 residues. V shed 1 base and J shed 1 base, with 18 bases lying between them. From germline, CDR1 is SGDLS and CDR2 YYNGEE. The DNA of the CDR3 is TGTGCCAGCAGCGTATTTTCCCCCGGGACTGAGAGCAATCAGCCCCAGCATTTT. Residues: CASSVFSPGTESNQPQHF.

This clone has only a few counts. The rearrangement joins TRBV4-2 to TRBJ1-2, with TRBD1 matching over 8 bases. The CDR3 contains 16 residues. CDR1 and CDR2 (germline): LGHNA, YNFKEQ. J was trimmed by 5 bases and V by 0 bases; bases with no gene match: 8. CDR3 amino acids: CASSQDRDRKLYGYTF. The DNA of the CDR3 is TGTGCCAGCAGCCAAGACAGGGACAGGAAGTTGTATGGCTACACCTTC.

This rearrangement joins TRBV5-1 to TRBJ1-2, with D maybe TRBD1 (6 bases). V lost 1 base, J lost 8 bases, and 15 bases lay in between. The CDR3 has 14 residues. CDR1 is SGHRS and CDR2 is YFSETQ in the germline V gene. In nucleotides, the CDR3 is TGCGCCAGCAGCTTGAGTGCACAGGGCGGGGGCTACACCTTC. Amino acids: CASSLSAQGGGYTF.

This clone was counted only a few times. This CDR3 is CASSLGQGSEPQHF. The DNA of the CDR3 is TGCGCCAGCAGCTTGGGACAGGGGAGTGAGCCCCAGCATTTT. The chain combines TRBV5-1 with TRBJ1-5; TRBD1 matches at 8 bases. The CDR3 runs 14 residues. V was pared by 0 bases and J by 8 bases, with 4 bases of the junction left unmatched. CDR1 SGHRS and CDR2 YFSETQ come from the germline V gene.

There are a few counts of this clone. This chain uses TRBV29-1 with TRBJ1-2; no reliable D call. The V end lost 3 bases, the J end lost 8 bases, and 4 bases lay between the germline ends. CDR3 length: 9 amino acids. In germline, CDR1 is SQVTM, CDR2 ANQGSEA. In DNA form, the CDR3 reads TGCAGCGTTGATGGCGGCTACACCTTC. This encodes CSVDGGYTF.

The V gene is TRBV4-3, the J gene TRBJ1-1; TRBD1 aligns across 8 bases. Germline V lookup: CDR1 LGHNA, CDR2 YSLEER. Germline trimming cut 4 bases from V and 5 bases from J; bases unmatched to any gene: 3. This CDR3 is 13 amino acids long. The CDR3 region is CASSPWTGTEAFF. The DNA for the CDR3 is TGCGCCAGCAGCCCCTGGACAGGGACTGAAGCTTTCTTT.

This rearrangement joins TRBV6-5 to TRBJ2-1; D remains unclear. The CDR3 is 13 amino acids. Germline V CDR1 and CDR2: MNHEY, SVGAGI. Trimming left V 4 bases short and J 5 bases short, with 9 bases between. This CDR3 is CASSSLIHNEQFF. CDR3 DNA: TGTGCCAGCAGTTCACTAATTCACAATGAGCAGTTCTTC.

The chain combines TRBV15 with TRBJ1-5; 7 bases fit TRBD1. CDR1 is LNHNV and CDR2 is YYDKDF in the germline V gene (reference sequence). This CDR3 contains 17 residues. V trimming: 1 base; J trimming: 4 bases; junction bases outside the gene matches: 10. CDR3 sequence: CATSRVGHSRGNQPQHF. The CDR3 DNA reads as TGTGCCACCAGCAGAGTTGGGCACTCCAGGGGGAATCAGCCCCAGCATTTT.

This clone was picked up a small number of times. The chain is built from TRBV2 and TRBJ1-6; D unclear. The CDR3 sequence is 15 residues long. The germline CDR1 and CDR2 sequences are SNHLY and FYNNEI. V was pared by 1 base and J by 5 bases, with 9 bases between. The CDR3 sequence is CASSEGYSHNSPLHF. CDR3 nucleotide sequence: TGTGCCAGCAGTGAAGGGTACAGTCATAATTCACCCCTCCACTTT.

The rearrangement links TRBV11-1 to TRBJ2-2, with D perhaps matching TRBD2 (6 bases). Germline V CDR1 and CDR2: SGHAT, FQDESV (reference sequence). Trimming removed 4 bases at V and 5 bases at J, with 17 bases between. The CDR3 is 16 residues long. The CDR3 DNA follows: TGTGCCAGCAGCTCTCTCGGACGGGGGAGGACCGGGGAGCTGTTTTTT. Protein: CASSSLGRGRTGELFF.

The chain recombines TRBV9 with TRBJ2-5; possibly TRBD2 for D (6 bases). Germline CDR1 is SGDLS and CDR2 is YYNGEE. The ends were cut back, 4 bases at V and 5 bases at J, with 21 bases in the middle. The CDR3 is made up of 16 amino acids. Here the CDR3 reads CASSPRGTTTGETQYF. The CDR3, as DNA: TGTGCCAGCAGCCCTCGCGGGACCACCACGGGGGAGACCCAGTACTTC.

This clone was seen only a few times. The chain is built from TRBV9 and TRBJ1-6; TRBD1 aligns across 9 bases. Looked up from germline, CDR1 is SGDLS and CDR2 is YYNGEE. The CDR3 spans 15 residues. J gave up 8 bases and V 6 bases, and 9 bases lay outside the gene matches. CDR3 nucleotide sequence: TGTGCCAGCAACAACCCGGGACAGGGTTATTCACCCCTCCACTTT. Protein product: CASNNPGQGYSPLHF.

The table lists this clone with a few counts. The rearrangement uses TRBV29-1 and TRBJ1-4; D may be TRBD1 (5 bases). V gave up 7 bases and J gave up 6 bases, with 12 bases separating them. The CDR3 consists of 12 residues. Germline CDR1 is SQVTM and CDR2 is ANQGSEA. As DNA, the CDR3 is TGCAGCGCCCAAGGGGTGGATGAAAAACTGTTTTTT. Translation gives CSAQGVDEKLFF.

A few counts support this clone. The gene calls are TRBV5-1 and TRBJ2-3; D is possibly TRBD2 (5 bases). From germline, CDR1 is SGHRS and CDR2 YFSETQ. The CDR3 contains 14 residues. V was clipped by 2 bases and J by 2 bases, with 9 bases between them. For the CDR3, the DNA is TGCGCCAGCAGCTTTGGACTTATCACAGATACGCAGTATTTT. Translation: CASSFGLITDTQYF.

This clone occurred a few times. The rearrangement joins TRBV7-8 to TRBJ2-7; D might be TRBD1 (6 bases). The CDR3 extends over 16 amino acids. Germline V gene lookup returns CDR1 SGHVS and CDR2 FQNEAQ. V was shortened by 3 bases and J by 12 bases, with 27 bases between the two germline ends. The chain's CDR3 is CASSFEGVTGSRKRYF. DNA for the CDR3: TGTGCCAGCAGCTTTGAGGGTGTGACAGGCTCTCGAAAGCGGTACTTC. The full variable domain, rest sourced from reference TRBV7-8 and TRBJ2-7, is GAGVSQSPRYKVAKRGQDVALRCDPISGHVSLFWYQQALGQGPEFLTYFQNEAQLDKSGLPSDRFFAERPEGSVSTLKIQRTQQEDSAVYLCASSFEGVTGSRKRYFGPGTRLTVT.

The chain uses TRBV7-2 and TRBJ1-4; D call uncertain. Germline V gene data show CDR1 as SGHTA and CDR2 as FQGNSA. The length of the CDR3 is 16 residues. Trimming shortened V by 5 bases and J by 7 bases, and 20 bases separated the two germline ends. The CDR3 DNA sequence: TGTGCCAGCAGCCGCCAGCCTGGACTCCCGGCTGAAAAACTGTTTTTT. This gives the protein CASSRQPGLPAEKLFF.

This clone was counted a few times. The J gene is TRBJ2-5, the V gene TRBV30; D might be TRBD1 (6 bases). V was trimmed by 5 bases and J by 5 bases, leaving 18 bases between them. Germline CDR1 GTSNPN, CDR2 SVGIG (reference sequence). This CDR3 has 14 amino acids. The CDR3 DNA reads TGTGCCTGGGGAAAAACAGGGTACTACGAGACCCAGTACTTC. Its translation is CAWGKTGYYETQYF.